This T cell receptor (beta chain) was captured in a study of blood T cell repertoires in COVID-19. Study-wide context: Samples representing acute and convalescent COVID-19 were sourced from the United States, Italy and Spain. The analysed material was cDNA or gDNA that came from T cells, B-cell-depleted T cells, or PBMCs.

The data were produced by immunoSEQ multiplex PCR, yet TCRdb's version contains in-frame clones alone and is incomplete. This sample has roughly 100,000 clones; roughly 89% occur once, and the top ten carry approximately 5%. The sequenced sample was peripheral blood. This clonotype was sampled from a human donor in a cohort sampled during active COVID-19.

The CDR3 DNA reads as TGTGCCAGCAGCTTAACACAGGGGGCCTCTGGGGCCAACGTCCTGACTTTC. Translation: CASSLTQGASGANVLTF. The rearrangement uses TRBV7-9 and TRBJ2-6; 9 nucleotides line up with TRBD1. The ends lost 2 bases at V and 0 bases at J; junction bases unmatched: 2. The CDR3 loop spans 17 amino acids. CDR1 SEHNR and CDR2 FQNEAQ come from the germline V gene (reference sequence).